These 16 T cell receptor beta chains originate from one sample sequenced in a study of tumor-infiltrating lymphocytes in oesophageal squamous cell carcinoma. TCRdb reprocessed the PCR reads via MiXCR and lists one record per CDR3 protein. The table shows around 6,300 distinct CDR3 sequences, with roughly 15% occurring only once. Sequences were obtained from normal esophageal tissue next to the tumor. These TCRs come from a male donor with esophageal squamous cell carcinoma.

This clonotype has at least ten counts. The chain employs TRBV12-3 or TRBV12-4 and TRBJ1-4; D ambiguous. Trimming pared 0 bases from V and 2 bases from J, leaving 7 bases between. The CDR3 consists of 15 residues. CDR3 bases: TGTGCCAGCAGTTTAGCGACTGGCACTAATGAAAAACTGTTTTTT. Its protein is CASSLATGTNEKLFF.

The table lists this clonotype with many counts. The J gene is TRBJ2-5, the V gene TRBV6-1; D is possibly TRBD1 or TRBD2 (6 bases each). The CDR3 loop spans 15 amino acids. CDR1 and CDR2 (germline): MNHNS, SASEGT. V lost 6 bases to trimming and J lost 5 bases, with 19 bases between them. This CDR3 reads CASSRNRVGGETQYF. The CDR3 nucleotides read TGTGCCAGCAGCCGGAACAGGGTAGGAGGGGAGACCCAGTACTTC.

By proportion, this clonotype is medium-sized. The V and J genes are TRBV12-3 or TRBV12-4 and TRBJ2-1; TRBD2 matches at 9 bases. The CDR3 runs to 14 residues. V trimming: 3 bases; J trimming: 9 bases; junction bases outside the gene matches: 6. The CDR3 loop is CASSLAGGLGEQFF. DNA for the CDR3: TGTGCCAGCAGTTTGGCGGGGGGGCTAGGTGAGCAGTTCTTC.

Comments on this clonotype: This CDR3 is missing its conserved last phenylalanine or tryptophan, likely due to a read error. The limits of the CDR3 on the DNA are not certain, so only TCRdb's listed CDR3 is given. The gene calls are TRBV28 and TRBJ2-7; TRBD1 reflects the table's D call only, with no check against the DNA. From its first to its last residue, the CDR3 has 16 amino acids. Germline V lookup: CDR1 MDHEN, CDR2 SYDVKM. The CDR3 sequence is CASTSGTGVYGYTFGS.

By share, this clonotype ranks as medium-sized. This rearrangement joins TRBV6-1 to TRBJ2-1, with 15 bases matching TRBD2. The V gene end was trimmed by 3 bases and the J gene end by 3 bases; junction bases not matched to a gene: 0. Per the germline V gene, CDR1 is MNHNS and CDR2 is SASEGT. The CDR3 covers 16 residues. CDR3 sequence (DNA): TGTGCCAGCAGTGAGGGACTAGCGGGGGGCTACAATGAGCAGTTCTTC. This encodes CASSEGLAGGYNEQFF.

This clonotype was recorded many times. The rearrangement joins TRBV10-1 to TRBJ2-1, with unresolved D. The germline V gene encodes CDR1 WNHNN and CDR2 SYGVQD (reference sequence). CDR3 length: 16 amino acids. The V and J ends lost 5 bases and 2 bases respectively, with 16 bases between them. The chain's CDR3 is CASSQMRSVAYNEQFF. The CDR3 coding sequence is TGCGCCAGCAGTCAAATGAGGTCGGTAGCCTACAATGAGCAGTTCTTC.

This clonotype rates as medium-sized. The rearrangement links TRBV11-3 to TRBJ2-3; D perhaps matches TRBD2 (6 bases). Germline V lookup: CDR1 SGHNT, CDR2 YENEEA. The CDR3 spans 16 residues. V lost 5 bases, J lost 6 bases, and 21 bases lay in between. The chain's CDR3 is CASSPGRLVGGDTQYF. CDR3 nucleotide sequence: TGTGCCAGCAGCCCGGGGCGGCTAGTTGGGGGGGATACGCAGTATTTT.

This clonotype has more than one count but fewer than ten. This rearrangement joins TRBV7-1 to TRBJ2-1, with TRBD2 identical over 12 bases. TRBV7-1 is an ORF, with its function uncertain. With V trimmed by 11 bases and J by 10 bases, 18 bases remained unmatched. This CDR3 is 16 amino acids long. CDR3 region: CARASGGAGGGKEQFF. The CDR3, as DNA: TGTGCCCGTGCTAGCGGGGGGGCCGGCGGAGGGAAAGAGCAGTTCTTC.

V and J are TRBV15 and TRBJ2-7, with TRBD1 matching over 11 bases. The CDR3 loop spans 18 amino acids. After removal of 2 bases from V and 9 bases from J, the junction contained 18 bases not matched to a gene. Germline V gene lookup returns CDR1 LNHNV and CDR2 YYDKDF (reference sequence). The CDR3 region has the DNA TGTGCCACCAGCAGATCCCGGGGAGGGACAGGGGGGTGGGATACGCAGTACTTC. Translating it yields CATSRSRGGTGGWDTQYF. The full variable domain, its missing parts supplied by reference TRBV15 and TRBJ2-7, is DAMVIQNPRYQVTQFGKPVTLSCSQTLNHNVMYWYQQKSSQAPKLLFHYYDKDFNNEADTPDNFQSRRPNTSFCFLDIRSPGLGDTAMYLCATSRSRGGTGGWDTQYFGPGTRLTVT.

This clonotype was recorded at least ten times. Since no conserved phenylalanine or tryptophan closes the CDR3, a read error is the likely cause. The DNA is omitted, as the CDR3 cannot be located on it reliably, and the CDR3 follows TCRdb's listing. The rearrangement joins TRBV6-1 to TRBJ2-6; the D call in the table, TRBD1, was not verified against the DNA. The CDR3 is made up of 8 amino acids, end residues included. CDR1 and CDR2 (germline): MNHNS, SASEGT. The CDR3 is CASSTMTG.

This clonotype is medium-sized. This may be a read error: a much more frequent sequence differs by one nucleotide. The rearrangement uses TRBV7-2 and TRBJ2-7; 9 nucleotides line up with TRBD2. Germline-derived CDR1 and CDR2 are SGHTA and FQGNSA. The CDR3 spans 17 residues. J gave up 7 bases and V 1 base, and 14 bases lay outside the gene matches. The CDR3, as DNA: TGTGCCAGCAGCTTAGGAGCGGGGGGCCTTCTTCGCAATGAGCAGTACTTC. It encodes CASSLGAGGLLRNEQYF. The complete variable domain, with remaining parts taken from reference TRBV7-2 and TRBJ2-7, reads GAGVSQSPSNKVTEKGKDVELRCDPISGHTALYWYRQSLGQGLEFLIYFQGNSAPDKSGLPSDRFSAERTGGSVSTLTIQRTQQEDSAVYLCASSLGAGGLLRNEQYFGPGTRLTVT.

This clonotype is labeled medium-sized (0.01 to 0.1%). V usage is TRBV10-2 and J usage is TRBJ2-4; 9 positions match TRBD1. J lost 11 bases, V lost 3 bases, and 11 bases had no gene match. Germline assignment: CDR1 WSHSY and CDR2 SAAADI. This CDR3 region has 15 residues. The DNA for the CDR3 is TGCGCCAGCAGTGAAGGGGGACAGGGCCGGTTATTTCAGTACTTC. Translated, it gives CASSEGGQGRLFQYF.

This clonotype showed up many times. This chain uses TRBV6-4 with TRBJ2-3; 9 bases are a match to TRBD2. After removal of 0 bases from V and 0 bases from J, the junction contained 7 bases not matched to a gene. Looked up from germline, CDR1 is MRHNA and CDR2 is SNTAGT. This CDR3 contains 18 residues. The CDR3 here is CASSDSSQSGGSTDTQYF. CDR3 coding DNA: TGTGCCAGCAGTGACTCTTCCCAAAGCGGGGGGAGCACAGATACGCAGTATTTT.

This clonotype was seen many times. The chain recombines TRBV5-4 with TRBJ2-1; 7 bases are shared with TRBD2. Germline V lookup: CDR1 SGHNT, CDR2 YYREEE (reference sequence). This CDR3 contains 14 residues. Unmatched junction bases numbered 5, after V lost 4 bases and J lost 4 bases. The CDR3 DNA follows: TGTGCCAGCAGCCGGGACTACAATTACAATGAGCAGTTCTTC. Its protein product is CASSRDYNYNEQFF.

The CDR3 region is CASSQDPGGTIAEAFF. The CDR3 region has the DNA TGCGCCAGCAGCCAAGACCCAGGGGGTACAATCGCTGAAGCTTTCTTT. This chain connects TRBV4-1 to TRBJ1-1; TRBD1 matches 7 bases. V shed 0 bases and J 6 bases; nucleotides not matched to a gene: 10. Germline V gene lookup returns CDR1 MGHRA and CDR2 YSYEKL. The CDR3 is made up of 16 amino acids.

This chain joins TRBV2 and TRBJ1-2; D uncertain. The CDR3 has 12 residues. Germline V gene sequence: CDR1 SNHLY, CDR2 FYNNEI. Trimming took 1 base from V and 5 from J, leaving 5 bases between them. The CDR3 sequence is CASSEVGYGYTF. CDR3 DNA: TGTGCCAGCAGTGAAGTGGGATATGGCTACACCTTC.